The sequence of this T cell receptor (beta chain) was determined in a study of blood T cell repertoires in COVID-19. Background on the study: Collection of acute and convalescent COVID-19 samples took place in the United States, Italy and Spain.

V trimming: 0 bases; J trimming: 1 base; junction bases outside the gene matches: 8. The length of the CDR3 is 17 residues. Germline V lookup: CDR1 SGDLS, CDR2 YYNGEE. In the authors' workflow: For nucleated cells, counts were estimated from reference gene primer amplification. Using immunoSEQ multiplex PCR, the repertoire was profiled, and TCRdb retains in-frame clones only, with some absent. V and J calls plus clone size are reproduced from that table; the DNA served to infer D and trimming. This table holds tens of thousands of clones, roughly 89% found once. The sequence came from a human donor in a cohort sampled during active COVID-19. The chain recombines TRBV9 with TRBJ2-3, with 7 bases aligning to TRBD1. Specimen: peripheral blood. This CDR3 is CASSVAPTGTGTDTQYF. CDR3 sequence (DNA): TGTGCCAGCAGCGTAGCCCCCACCGGGACAGGCACAGATACGCAGTATTTT.